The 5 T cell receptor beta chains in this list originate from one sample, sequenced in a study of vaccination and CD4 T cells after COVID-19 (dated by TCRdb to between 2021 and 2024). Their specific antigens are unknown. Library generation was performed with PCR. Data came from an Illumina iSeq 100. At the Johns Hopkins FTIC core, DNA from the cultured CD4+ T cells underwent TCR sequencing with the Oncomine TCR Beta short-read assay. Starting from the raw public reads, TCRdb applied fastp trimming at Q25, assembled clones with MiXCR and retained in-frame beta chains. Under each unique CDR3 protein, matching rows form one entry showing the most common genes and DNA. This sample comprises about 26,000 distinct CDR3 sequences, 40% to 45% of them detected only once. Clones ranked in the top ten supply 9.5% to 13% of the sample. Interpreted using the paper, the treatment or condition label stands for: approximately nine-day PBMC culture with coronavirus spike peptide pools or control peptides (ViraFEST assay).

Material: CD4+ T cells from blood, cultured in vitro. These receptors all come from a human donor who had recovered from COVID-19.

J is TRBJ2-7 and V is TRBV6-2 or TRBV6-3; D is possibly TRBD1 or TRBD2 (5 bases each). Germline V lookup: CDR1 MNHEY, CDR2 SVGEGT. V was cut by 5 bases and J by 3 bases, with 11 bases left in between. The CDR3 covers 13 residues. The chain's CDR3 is CASSRGGYYEQYF. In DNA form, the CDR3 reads TGTGCCAGCAGTCGTGGGGGATACTACGAGCAGTACTTC.

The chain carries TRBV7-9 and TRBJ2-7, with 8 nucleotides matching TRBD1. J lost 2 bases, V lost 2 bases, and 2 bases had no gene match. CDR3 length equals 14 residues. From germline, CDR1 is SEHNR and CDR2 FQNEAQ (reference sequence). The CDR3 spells CASSLTGQAYEQYF. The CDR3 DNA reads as TGTGCCAGCAGCTTAACGGGACAGGCCTACGAGCAGTACTTC.

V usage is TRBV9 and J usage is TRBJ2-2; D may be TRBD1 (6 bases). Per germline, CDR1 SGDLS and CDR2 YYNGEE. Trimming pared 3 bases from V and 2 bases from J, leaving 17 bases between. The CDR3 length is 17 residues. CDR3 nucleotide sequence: TGTGCCAGCAGCGCTCCAGCCTTGGGACACAACACCGGGGAGCTGTTTTTT. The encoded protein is CASSAPALGHNTGELFF.

CDR3 nucleotide sequence: TGCAGCGTTGACCGCACAGTTAACTATGGCTACACCTTC. Translating gives CSVDRTVNYGYTF. The chain has TRBV29-1 and TRBJ1-2; D not certain. V lost 3 bases to trimming and J lost 1 base, with 9 bases between them. CDR1 is SQVTM and CDR2 is ANQGSEA in the germline V gene. The CDR3 has 13 amino acids.

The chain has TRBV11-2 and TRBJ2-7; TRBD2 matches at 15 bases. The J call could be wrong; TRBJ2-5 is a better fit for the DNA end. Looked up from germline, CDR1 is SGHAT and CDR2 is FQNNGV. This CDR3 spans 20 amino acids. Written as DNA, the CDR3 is TGTGCCAGCAGCCGCCGTGCCGGACTAGCGGGGGGGCCAACACAAGAGACCCAGTACTTC. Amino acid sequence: CASSRRAGLAGGPTQETQYF.